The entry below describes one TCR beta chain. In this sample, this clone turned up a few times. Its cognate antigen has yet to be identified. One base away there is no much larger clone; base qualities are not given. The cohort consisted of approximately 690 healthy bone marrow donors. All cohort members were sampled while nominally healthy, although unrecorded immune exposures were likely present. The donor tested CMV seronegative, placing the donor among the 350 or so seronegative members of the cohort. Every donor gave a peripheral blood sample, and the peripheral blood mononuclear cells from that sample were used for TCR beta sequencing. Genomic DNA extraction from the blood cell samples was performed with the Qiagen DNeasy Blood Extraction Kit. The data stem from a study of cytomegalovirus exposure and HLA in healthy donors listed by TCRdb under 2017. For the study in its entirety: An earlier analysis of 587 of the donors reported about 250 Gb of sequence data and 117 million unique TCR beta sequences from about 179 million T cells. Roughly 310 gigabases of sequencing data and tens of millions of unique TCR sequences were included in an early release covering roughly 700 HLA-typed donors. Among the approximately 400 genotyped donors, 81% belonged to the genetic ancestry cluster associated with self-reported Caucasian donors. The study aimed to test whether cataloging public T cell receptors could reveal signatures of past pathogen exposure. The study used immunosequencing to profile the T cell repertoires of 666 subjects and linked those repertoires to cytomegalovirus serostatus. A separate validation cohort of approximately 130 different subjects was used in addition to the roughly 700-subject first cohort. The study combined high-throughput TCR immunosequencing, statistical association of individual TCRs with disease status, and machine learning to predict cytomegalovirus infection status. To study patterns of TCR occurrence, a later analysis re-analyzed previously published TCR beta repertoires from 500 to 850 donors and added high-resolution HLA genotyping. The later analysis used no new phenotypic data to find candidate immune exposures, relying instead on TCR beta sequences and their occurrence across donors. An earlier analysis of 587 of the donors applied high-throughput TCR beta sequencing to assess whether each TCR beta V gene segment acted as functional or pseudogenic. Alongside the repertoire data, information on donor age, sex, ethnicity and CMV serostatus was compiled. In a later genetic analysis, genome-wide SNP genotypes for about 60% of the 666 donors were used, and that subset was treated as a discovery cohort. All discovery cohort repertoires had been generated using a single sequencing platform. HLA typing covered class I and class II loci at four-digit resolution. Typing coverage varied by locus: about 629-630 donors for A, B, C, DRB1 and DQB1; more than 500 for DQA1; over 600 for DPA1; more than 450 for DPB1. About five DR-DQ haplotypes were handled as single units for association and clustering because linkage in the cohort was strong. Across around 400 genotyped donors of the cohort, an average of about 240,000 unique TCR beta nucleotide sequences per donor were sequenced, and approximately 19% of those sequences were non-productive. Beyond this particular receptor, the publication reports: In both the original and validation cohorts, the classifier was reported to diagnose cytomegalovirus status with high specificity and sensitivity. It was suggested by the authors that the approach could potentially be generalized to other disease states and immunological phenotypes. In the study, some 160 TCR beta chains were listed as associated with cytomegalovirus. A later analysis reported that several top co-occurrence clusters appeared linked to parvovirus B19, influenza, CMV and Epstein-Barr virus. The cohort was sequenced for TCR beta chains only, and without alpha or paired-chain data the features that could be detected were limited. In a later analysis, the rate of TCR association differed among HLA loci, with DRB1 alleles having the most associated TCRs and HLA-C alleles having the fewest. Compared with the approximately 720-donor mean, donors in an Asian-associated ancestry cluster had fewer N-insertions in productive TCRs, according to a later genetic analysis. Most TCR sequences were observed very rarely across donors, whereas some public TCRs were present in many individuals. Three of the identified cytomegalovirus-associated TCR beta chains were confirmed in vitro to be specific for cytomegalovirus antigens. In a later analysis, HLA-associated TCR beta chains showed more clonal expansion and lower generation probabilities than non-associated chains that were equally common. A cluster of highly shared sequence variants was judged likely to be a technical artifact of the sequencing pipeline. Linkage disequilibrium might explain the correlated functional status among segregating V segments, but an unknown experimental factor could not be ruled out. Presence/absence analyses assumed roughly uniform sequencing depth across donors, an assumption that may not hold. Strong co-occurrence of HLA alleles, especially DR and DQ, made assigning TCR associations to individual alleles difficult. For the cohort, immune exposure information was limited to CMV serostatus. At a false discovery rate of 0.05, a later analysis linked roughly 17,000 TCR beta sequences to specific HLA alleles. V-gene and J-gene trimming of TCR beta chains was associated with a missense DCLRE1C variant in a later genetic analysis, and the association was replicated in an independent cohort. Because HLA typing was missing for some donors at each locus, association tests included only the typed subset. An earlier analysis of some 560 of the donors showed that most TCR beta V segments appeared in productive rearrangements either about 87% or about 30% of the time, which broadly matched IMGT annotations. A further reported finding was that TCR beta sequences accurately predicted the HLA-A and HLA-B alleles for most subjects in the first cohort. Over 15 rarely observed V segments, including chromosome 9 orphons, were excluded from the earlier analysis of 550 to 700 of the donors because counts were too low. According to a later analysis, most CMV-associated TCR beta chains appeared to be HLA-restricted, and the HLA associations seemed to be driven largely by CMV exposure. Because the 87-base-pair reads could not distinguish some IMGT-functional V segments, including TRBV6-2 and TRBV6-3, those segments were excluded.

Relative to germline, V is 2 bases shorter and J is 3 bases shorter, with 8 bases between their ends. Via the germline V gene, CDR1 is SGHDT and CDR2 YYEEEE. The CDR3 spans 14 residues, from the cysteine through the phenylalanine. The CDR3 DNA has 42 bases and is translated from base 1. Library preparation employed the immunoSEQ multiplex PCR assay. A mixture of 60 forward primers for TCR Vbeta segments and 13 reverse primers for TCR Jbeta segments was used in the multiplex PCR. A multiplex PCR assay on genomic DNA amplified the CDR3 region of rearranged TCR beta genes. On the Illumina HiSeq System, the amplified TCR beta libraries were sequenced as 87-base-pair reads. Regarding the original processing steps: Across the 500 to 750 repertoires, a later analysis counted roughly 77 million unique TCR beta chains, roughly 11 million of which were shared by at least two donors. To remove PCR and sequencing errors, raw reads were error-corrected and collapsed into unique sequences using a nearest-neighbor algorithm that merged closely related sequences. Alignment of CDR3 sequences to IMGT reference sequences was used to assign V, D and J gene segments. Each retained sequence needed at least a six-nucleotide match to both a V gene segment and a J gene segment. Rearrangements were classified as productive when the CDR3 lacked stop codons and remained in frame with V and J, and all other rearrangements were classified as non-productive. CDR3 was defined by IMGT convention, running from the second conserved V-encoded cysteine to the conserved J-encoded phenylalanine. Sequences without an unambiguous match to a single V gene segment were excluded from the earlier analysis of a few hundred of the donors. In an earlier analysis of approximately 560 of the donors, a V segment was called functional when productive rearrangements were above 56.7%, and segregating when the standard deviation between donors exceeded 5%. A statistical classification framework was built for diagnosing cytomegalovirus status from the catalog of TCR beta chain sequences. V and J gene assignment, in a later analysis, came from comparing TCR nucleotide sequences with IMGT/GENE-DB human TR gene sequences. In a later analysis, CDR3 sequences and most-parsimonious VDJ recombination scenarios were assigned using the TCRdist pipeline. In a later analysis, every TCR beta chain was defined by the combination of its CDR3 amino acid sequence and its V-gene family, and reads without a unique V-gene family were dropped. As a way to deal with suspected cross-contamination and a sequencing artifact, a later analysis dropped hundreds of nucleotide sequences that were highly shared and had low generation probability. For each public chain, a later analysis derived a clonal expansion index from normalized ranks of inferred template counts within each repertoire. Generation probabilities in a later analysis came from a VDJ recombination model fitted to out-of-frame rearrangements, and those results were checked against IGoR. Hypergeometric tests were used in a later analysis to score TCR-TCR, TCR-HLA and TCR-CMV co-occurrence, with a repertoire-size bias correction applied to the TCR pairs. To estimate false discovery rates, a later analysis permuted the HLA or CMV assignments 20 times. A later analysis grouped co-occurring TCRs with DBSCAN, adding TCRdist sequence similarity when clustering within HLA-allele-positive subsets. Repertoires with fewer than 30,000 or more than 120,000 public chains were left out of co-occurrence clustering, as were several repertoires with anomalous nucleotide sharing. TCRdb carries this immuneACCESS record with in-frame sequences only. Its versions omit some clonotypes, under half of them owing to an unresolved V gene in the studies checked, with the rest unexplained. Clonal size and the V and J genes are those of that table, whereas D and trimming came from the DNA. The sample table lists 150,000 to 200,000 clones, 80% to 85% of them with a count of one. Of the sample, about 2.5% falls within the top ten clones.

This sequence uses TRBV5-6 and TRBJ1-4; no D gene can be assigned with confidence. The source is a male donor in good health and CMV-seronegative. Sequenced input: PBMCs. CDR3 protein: CASSFQLANEKLFF. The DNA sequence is TGTGCCAGCAGCTTCCAACTGGCTAATGAAAAACTGTTTTTT. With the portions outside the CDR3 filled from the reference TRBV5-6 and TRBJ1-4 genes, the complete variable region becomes DAGVTQSPTHLIKTRGQQVTLRCSPKSGHDTVSWYQQALGQGPQFIFQYYEEEERQRGNFPDRFSGHQFPNYSSELNVNALLLGDSALYLCASSFQLANEKLFFGSGTQLSVL.